This T cell receptor beta chain was captured in a study of blood T cell repertoires in COVID-19. Study details: From the United States, Italy and Spain came samples of acute and convalescent COVID-19.

The V gene end was trimmed by 7 bases and the J gene end by 2 bases; junction bases not matched to a gene: 14. Germline assignment: CDR1 SQVTM and CDR2 ANQGSEA. This CDR3 region has 17 residues. Measured with immunoSEQ multiplex PCR; TCRdb has only the in-frame clones, and not every one. Seen here are around 230,000 clones, 87% observed once, and the top ten hold approximately 7.9%. This chain connects TRBV29-1 to TRBJ1-1; 12 bases line up with TRBD1. The sequenced sample was peripheral blood. This sequence was found in a man aged 55 to 70 who had recovered from COVID-19. The CDR3 reads CSAIRPGQGAYNTEAFF. The CDR3 region has the DNA TGCAGCGCAATTCGCCCGGGACAGGGGGCGTATAACACTGAAGCTTTCTTT.